This T cell receptor (beta chain) was found in a study of regulatory T cells. Study conclusions and caveats: Regulatory T cells showed the strongest V-J pair restriction and V/J gene skewing among patient repertoires. Regulatory T cells from CD3G-deficient patients were less diverse than autologous conventional CD4+ cells and control regulatory cells.

The primer mix had 52 TRBV and 13 TRBJ primers. Method: immunoSEQ multiplex PCR; TCRdb's copy keeps in-frame clones and lacks some. The sample carries about 3,400 clones, around 94% recorded once. V shed 6 bases, J shed 10 bases, and the junction held 13 bases outside the gene matches. The CDR3 has 15 amino acids. Germline V gene sequence: CDR1 MNHNS, CDR2 SASEGT. Points on this clone: Its specificity is unknown.

The source material was CD4+ Tregs sorted from blood. The chain is built from TRBV6-1 and TRBJ2-1, with 9 bases aligning to TRBD2. The clonotype was recovered from a person aged 18-35 years with CD3G deficiency. CDR3 DNA: TGTGCCAGCAGCGATTCGGCGGGAGGGCGACGGGAGCAGTTCTTC. Its protein is CASSDSAGGRREQFF.